This entry lists 3 T cell receptor beta chains sequenced from one sample in a study of blood T cell repertoires in COVID-19. The protocol was immunoSEQ multiplex PCR, while the TCRdb copy is restricted to in-frame clones and leaves out a portion. The profile shows about 220,000 clones, around 85% of them singletons. The specimen was PBMCs or T cells enriched from blood (not recorded which). These receptors were taken from a woman in her 40s with acute COVID-19.

The rearrangement joins TRBV11-1 to TRBJ1-2; TRBD1 aligns across 7 bases. CDR1 and CDR2 from the germline V gene are SGHAT and FQDESV (reference sequence). Trimming at V came to 5 bases and at J to 5 bases, leaving 2 bases not matched to a gene. The CDR3 has 12 residues. The CDR3 DNA reads as TGTGCCAGCAGCGTGGGACAGTATGGCTACACCTTC. It encodes CASSVGQYGYTF.

The chain recombines TRBV7-2 with TRBJ1-1; D unclear. V was shortened by 1 base and J by 11 bases, with 11 bases between the two germline ends. The CDR3 covers 12 residues. CDR1 is SGHTA, CDR2 FQGNSA, per germline. CDR3 coding DNA: TGTGCCAGCAGCTTAGTAGAACGGAGGGCTTTCTTT. Protein sequence: CASSLVERRAFF.

The chain joins TRBV7-2 to TRBJ2-5; 7 positions match TRBD1. The CDR3 contains 17 residues. With 5 bases clipped from V and 3 bases from J, the junction kept 15 bases outside the gene matches. Germline V gives CDR1 SGHTA, CDR2 FQGNSA. The CDR3 DNA reads as TGTGCCAGCAGCCCCAGCCGAAGGACAGGTAGTAAAGAGACCCAGTACTTC. Translation gives CASSPSRRTGSKETQYF.